Below are 27 T cell receptor beta chains sequenced from a single sample in a study of immune evolution from preneoplasia to lung adenocarcinoma listed by TCRdb under 2021. The library came from the immunoSEQ multiplex PCR assay. TCRdb's version of the immuneACCESS table is confined to in-frame rearrangements and falls short of the full clone set. An unresolved V gene accounts for under half of the shortfall where checked; the remainder is of unknown origin. The sample table lists about 4,000 clones, under 80% of them with a count of one. The ten largest clonotypes hold 11% to 15% of the sample. What was sequenced was FFPE invasive lung adenocarcinoma tissue. The cell subset or site label here, explained by the study, means: frankly invasive lung adenocarcinoma (ADC). These receptor sequences come from a person aged 70 to 85 with invasive lung adenocarcinoma. Some clones in this sample may be carry-over from other donors' samples.

The chain uses TRBV30 and TRBJ2-5; D may be TRBD1 (5 bases). This CDR3 comprises 15 residues. Per germline, CDR1 GTSNPN and CDR2 SVGIG (reference sequence). V gave up 0 bases and J gave up 2 bases, with 13 bases separating them. CDR3 DNA sequence: TGTGCCTGGAGTGTACCCTGGGCAGGGCAAGAGACCCAGTACTTC. It translates to CAWSVPWAGQETQYF.

V and J are TRBV6-5 and TRBJ2-3; D might be TRBD1 or TRBD2, each matching 6 bases. Germline V CDR1 and CDR2: MNHEY, SVGAGI. This CDR3 contains 13 residues. V gave up 7 bases and J gave up 6 bases, with 14 bases separating them. Written as DNA, the CDR3 is TGTGCCAGCACCCTAGGAGGGGGGGATACGCAGTATTTT. This translates into CASTLGGGDTQYF.

This clone is large within its sample. This sequence joins TRBV7-2 and TRBJ1-2; no clear D gene. Germline values: CDR1 SGHTA, CDR2 FQGNSA. The germline V and J ends were trimmed by 5 bases and 4 bases, with 11 bases remaining between them. The CDR3 length is 13 residues. This chain's CDR3 is CASSPALGYGYTF. For the CDR3, the DNA is TGTGCCAGCAGCCCCGCCCTCGGCTATGGCTACACCTTC. The full variable domain, rest sourced from reference TRBV7-2 and TRBJ1-2, is GAGVSQSPSNKVTEKGKDVELRCDPISGHTALYWYRQSLGQGLEFLIYFQGNSAPDKSGLPSDRFSAERTGGSVSTLTIQRTQQEDSAVYLCASSPALGYGYTFGSGTRLTVV.

The rearrangement joins TRBV20-1 to TRBJ2-5, with D unresolved. Germline V gene lookup returns CDR1 DFQATT and CDR2 SNEGSKA (reference sequence). The CDR3 length is 11 residues. Trimming cost V 3 bases and J 5 bases, with 7 bases left between them. In nucleotides, the CDR3 is TGCAGTGCTAGCGGTGGGGAGACCCAGTACTTC. It is translated as CSASGGETQYF.

This chain uses TRBV6-1 with TRBJ2-5; D gene ambiguous. The CDR3 runs to 12 residues. Germline V gives CDR1 MNHNS, CDR2 SASEGT. V lost 4 bases to trimming and J lost 1 base, with 4 bases between them. CDR3 sequence: CASSAIQETQYF. CDR3 DNA sequence: TGTGCCAGCAGTGCCATCCAAGAGACCCAGTACTTC.

The chain links TRBV19 to TRBJ2-7; 9 nucleotides align to TRBD1. This CDR3 is built from 12 residues. With V trimmed by 8 bases and J by 5 bases, 4 bases remained unmatched. Germline CDR1 LNHDA, CDR2 SQIVND (reference sequence). The CDR3 reads CASQGQGNEQYF. CDR3 sequence (DNA): TGTGCCAGTCAAGGACAGGGGAACGAGCAGTACTTC.

In this sample, this clone turned up once. The CDR3 sequence: CASSAPGGNQPQHF. The CDR3 nucleotides are TGTGCCAGCAGCGCGCCAGGGGGCAATCAGCCCCAGCATTTT. The chain combines TRBV7-9 with TRBJ1-5, with D perhaps matching TRBD1 (6 bases). V lost 5 bases to trimming and J lost 2 bases, with 10 bases between them. CDR3 length: 14 amino acids. The V gene's germline CDR1 is SEHNR and CDR2 FQNEAQ (reference sequence).

The chain carries TRBV5-1 and TRBJ1-1; tentative D call: TRBD1 (6 bases). V lost 0 bases to trimming and J lost 5 bases, with 14 bases between them. The CDR3 is made up of 15 amino acids. Per germline, CDR1 SGHRS and CDR2 YFSETQ. The CDR3 loop reads CASSLAAGEWTEAFF. For the CDR3, the DNA is TGCGCCAGCAGCTTGGCGGCAGGGGAATGGACTGAAGCTTTCTTT.

This chain connects TRBV6-1 to TRBJ2-5; 9 bases line up with TRBD1. From germline, CDR1 is MNHNS and CDR2 SASEGT. The CDR3 contains 14 residues. The V gene end was trimmed by 1 base and the J gene end by 3 bases; junction bases not matched to a gene: 0. The DNA of the CDR3 is TGTGCCAGCAGTGAAGGACAGGGGGAAGAGACCCAGTACTTC. This encodes CASSEGQGEETQYF.

The chain's CDR3 is CASRPGTYTDTEAFF. Here the CDR3 DNA reads TGTGCCAGCAGACCCGGGACCTACACGGACACTGAAGCTTTCTTT. The chain couples TRBV6-5 to TRBJ1-1, with D perhaps matching TRBD1 (5 bases). CDR3 length: 15 residues. Looked up from germline, CDR1 is MNHEY and CDR2 is SVGAGI. The ends were cut back, 6 bases at V and 3 bases at J, with 17 bases in the middle.

The gene calls are TRBV2 and TRBJ1-2; tentatively, D is TRBD1 (5 bases). This CDR3 region has 11 residues. The germline V and J ends were trimmed by 8 bases and 4 bases, with 8 bases remaining between them. Germline V gives CDR1 SNHLY, CDR2 FYNNEI. CDR3: CASGDSYGYTF. The CDR3 bases are TGTGCCAGCGGCGACAGCTATGGCTACACCTTC.

This clone has only a few counts. The rearrangement links TRBV5-6 to TRBJ1-3, with D unclear. Germline V lookup: CDR1 SGHDT, CDR2 YYEEEE. This CDR3 contains 13 residues. V was trimmed by 4 bases and J by 1 base, leaving 6 bases between them. The CDR3, as DNA: TGTGCCAGCAGCCCCATATCTGGAAACACCATATATTTT. Protein sequence: CASSPISGNTIYF.

As for this clone: No conserved phenylalanine or tryptophan is present at the end of the CDR3, so a read error is the likely explanation. The J gene is TRBJ1-1, the V gene TRBV30; 8 positions match TRBD1. This CDR3 has 14 amino acids. Germline-derived CDR1 and CDR2 are GTSNPN and SVGIG (reference sequence). V dropped 3 bases and J dropped 4; count of bases not matched to a gene: 7. The CDR3 sequence is CAWRNRGKFTEAFS. The DNA of the CDR3 is TGTGCCTGGAGAAACAGGGGGAAGTTCACTGAAGCTTTCTCT.

The V gene is TRBV5-1, the J gene TRBJ2-6, with no clear D. The CDR3 has 15 amino acids. Germline V CDR1 and CDR2: SGHRS, YFSETQ. Trimming removed 3 bases from V and 4 bases from J, with 11 bases in between. The CDR3 loop reads CASSSRETGANVLTF. In DNA, the CDR3 is TGCGCCAGCAGCTCAAGGGAAACCGGGGCCAACGTCCTGACTTTC.

The genes are TRBV9 and TRBJ2-3, with D perhaps TRBD2 (6 bases). The CDR3 contains 16 residues. Trimming removed 1 base from V and 4 bases from J, with 16 bases in between. Germline values: CDR1 SGDLS, CDR2 YYNGEE. CDR3 sequence: CASSVRAGSGADTQYF. CDR3 sequence (DNA): TGTGCCAGCAGCGTAAGGGCGGGGAGCGGAGCAGATACGCAGTATTTT.

The chain couples TRBV4-1 to TRBJ2-7; perhaps TRBD1 as D (6 bases). With 2 bases removed from V and 4 bases from J, the gap between germline ends came to 18 bases. The CDR3 covers 16 residues. Per germline, CDR1 MGHRA and CDR2 YSYEKL. The CDR3, as DNA: TGCGCCAGCAGCCAACCAGGGGCCCTGGGCTCGTACGAGCAGTACTTC. This gives the protein CASSQPGALGSYEQYF.

The chain has TRBV4-2 and TRBJ2-3, with no clear D. The CDR3 runs 16 residues. Trimming removed 1 base from V and 5 bases from J, with 16 bases in between. Germline V gene data show CDR1 as LGHNA and CDR2 as YNFKEQ. The CDR3 is CASSQGREASGDTQYF. CDR3 nucleotide sequence: TGTGCCAGCAGCCAAGGTAGAGAGGCCTCAGGAGATACGCAGTATTTT.

The gene calls are TRBV7-9 and TRBJ1-2, with a tentative D call TRBD1 (5 bases). The CDR3 sequence is 15 residues long. The V end lost 2 bases, the J end lost 6 bases, and 16 bases lay between the germline ends. The germline CDR1 and CDR2 sequences are SEHNR and FQNEAQ (reference sequence). The DNA for the CDR3 is TGTGCCAGCAGCTTACCTCAGGGAATTGCTGATGGCTACACCTTC. Translated, it gives CASSLPQGIADGYTF.

The J gene is TRBJ2-3, the V gene TRBV9; D gene unclear. This CDR3 comprises 15 residues. Germline V gene data show CDR1 as SGDLS and CDR2 as YYNGEE. V lost 1 base and J lost 0, with 9 bases in between. The CDR3 region has the DNA TGTGCCAGCAGCGTAAGACCAGGAAGCACAGATACGCAGTATTTT. As protein: CASSVRPGSTDTQYF.

This clone was observed a handful of times. The chain is built from TRBV7-9 and TRBJ1-5; the D gene is possibly TRBD1 (5 bases). The V end was cut by 1 base, the J end by 5 bases, with 9 bases between. The V gene's germline CDR1 is SEHNR and CDR2 FQNEAQ (reference sequence). This CDR3 has 14 residues. CDR3 loop: CASSLGGYDQPQHF. The CDR3 region has the DNA TGTGCCAGCAGCTTAGGGGGCTATGATCAGCCCCAGCATTTT.

The genes are TRBV7-9 and TRBJ1-2; TRBD1 aligns across 7 bases. The CDR3 runs 15 residues. V shed 1 base and J 4 bases; nucleotides not matched to a gene: 6. Germline values: CDR1 SEHNR, CDR2 FQNEAQ (reference sequence). The CDR3 sequence: CASSLGGTDSYGYTF. CDR3 DNA sequence: TGTGCCAGCAGCTTAGGCGGGACAGATTCCTATGGCTACACCTTC.

The V and J genes are TRBV7-6 and TRBJ2-2; 13 positions agree with TRBD2. The V and J ends lost 7 bases and 6 bases, in that order; junction bases with no gene match: 5. The CDR3 contains 15 residues. CDR1 SGHVS and CDR2 FNYEAQ come from the germline V gene. DNA of the CDR3: TGTGCCAGCACGAGACTAGCGGGAGGTTCCGGGGAGCTGTTTTTT. It encodes CASTRLAGGSGELFF.

J is TRBJ1-2 and V is TRBV6-6; unclear D gene. The germline V and J ends were trimmed by 3 bases and 5 bases, with 13 bases remaining between them. The CDR3 totals 14 residues. Germline values: CDR1 MNHNY, CDR2 SVGAGI (reference sequence). CDR3 protein: CASSYLALWYGYTF. The DNA of the CDR3 is TGTGCCAGCAGTTATCTTGCCCTCTGGTATGGCTACACCTTC.

This chain joins TRBV29-1 and TRBJ1-1; TRBD1 aligns across 7 bases. Germline V gene data show CDR1 as SQVTM and CDR2 as ANQGSEA. Trimming cost V 4 bases and J 3 bases; bases outside gene matches: 5. This CDR3 contains 13 residues. The CDR3 reads CSVGRQGDTEAFF. The CDR3 DNA reads as TGCAGCGTTGGAAGGCAGGGGGACACTGAAGCTTTCTTT.

CDR3 sequence (DNA): TGTGCCAGCAGTTCCGCTGGACTAGCAGAGAACACCGGGGAGCTGTTTTTT. Its protein is CASSSAGLAENTGELFF. The chain joins TRBV28 to TRBJ2-2, with 8 nucleotides matching TRBD2. V was clipped by 4 bases and J by 1 base; unmatched bases: 8. This CDR3 region has 17 residues. The V gene's germline CDR1 is MDHEN and CDR2 SYDVKM.

The chain is built from TRBV6-1 and TRBJ1-2; D remains unclear. There are 11 residues in the CDR3. V was clipped by 7 bases and J by 8 bases, with 11 bases between them. Looked up from germline, CDR1 is MNHNS and CDR2 is SASEGT. The CDR3 nucleotides read TGTGCCAGCAAGGAGGCGGGAGGCTACACCTTC. This codes for CASKEAGGYTF.

The chain links TRBV21-1 to TRBJ2-3; TRBD2, as called in the table, went unchecked against the DNA. TRBV21-1 is designated a pseudogene. CDR3 length equals 21 residues. This CDR3 is CASSNGRGMAGRRHEPDTQYF. CDR3 DNA: TGTGCCAGCAGCAACGGTCGGGGTATGGCGGGGAGGCGCCATGAACCGGATACGCAGTATTTT.